This TCR beta chain is drawn from a study of cytomegalovirus exposure and HLA in healthy donors. Both 60 Vbeta primers and 13 Jbeta primers went into the PCR. The table came from immunoSEQ multiplex PCR; TCRdb's copy has only in-frame clones and leaves some out. The repertoire holds under 200,000 clones, with about three quarters as singletons. Whole-study results and caveats: In a later analysis, HLA-associated beta chains showed higher expansion and lower generation probabilities than comparable chains. Several of the most significant clusters appeared linked to common viral pathogens, based on a later analysis.

The V gene's germline CDR1 is SGHRS and CDR2 YFSETQ. The CDR3 covers 15 residues. V was pared by 0 bases and J by 2 bases, with 11 bases between. A note on this clone: Its antigen remains unidentified.

Sequencing was carried out using PBMCs. V and J are TRBV5-1 and TRBJ1-2; possibly TRBD1 for D (5 bases). The receptor was isolated from a woman aged 35 to 49 in good health and CMV-seropositive. DNA of the CDR3: TGCGCCAGCAGCTTGGTAGGGGCGATAAACTATGGCTACACCTTC. This codes for CASSLVGAINYGYTF.